This entry is about one TCR beta chain. One end of the junction varies from germline; a read error may be responsible. This sample was taken from a study of cytomegalovirus exposure and HLA in healthy donors. TCRdb keeps only in-frame clones here, not all; method: immunoSEQ multiplex PCR. Among around 98,000 clones listed, roughly 89% were seen once. CDR3 size: 13 residues. The germline V gene encodes CDR1 SGHNT and CDR2 YYREEE (reference sequence). The sequenced sample consisted of PBMCs. The V gene is TRBV5-4, the J gene TRBJ2-7; D is unresolved. The TCR sequence derives from a woman aged 25 to 45 in good health and CMV-seronegative. CDR3 sequence: CAGSLMGSYEQYF. For the CDR3, the DNA is TGTGCCGGCAGCTTGATGGGCAGCTACGAGCAGTACTTC.